This TCR beta chain came from a study of blood T cell repertoires in COVID-19. Individuals drawn from 24 US areas were roughly 18 to 95 years old. Clinical histories supplied by participants themselves formed the basis of cohort assignment. The germline V gene has CDR1 SGDLS and CDR2 YYNGEE. This CDR3 is built from 17 residues. After removal of 3 bases from V and 5 bases from J, the junction contained 12 bases not matched to a gene. Original processing methods: Amplification of reference gene primers was used by the study to estimate nucleated cell counts. The table came from immunoSEQ multiplex PCR; TCRdb's copy has only in-frame clones and leaves some out. V and J calls and clone size are copied from that table; D and trimming were computed from the DNA. This table holds around 470,000 clones, 90% found once.

The sequencing sample was made of PBMCs or T cells enriched from blood (not recorded which). The receptor was isolated from a man between 18 and 35 years old who had recovered from COVID-19. J is TRBJ1-5 and V is TRBV9; 9 nucleotides agree with TRBD1. CDR3 amino acids: CASSEYIFTGGYQPQHF. DNA for the CDR3: TGTGCCAGCAGCGAATACATCTTCACAGGGGGCTATCAGCCCCAGCATTTT.